Listed here are 6 T cell receptor beta chains from one sample, sequenced in a study of T cell responses to AZD1222 COVID-19 vaccine. The assay was immunoSEQ multiplex PCR, and TCRdb's table has in-frame clones only and misses some. Of fewer than 70,000 clones listed, 60% to 85% are singletons. Sequenced material: peripheral blood, taken 28 days after the second AZD1222 dose. The receptor set was obtained from an adult who received the AZD1222 COVID-19 vaccine.

This clone was seen only a few times. This chain uses TRBV30 with TRBJ1-1, with D unresolved. The CDR3 has 13 amino acids. CDR1 and CDR2 (germline): GTSNPN, SVGIG (reference sequence). Trimming removed 6 bases from V and 1 base from J, with 12 bases in between. The CDR3 spells CACEGHPNTEAFF. As DNA, the CDR3 is TGTGCCTGCGAGGGCCACCCGAACACTGAAGCTTTCTTT.

CDR3 coding DNA: TGTGCCAGCAGCCAAGATCATGAAGGGCTCGACCAGTACTTC. Its translation: CASSQDHEGLDQYF. The J gene is TRBJ2-7, the V gene TRBV4-2, with D unresolved. CDR3 length: 14 residues. Looked up from germline, CDR1 is LGHNA and CDR2 is YNFKEQ. Deletions cut 0 bases from V and 10 bases from J, with 16 bases between.

The chain couples TRBV5-1 to TRBJ2-5; 8 bases are shared with TRBD1. Germline loops: CDR1 SGHRS, CDR2 YFSETQ. This CDR3 contains 15 residues. With 5 bases clipped from V and 3 bases from J, the junction kept 9 bases outside the gene matches. DNA of the CDR3: TGCGCCAGCAGAGCAAGGGGGACAGGTGAAGAGACCCAGTACTTC. Residues: CASRARGTGEETQYF.

The chain couples TRBV5-1 to TRBJ2-3, with 9 nucleotides matching TRBD1. The CDR3 length is 16 residues. Germline V gives CDR1 SGHRS, CDR2 YFSETQ. V was pared by 4 bases and J by 5 bases, with 11 bases of the junction left unmatched. The CDR3 spells CASSHRNRGPQDTQYF. The CDR3 nucleotides are TGCGCCAGCAGCCATCGAAACAGGGGGCCCCAAGATACGCAGTATTTT.

The chain employs TRBV3-1 (or the pseudogene TRBV3-2) and TRBJ1-1; D gene ambiguous. V was shortened by 6 bases and J by 3 bases, with 11 bases between the two germline ends. The CDR3 sequence is 13 residues long. Germline CDR1 is LGHDT and CDR2 is YNNKEL (reference sequence). The CDR3 loop is CASSSQDYTEAFF. CDR3 in DNA: TGTGCCAGCAGTTCGCAGGACTACACTGAAGCTTTCTTT.

The CDR3 is CASSPSDRAGTGELFF. CDR3 DNA: TGTGCCAGCAGCCCATCGGACAGGGCAGGTACCGGGGAGCTGTTTTTT. The chain recombines TRBV7-8 with TRBJ2-2, with 8 bases aligning to TRBD1. V was pared by 5 bases and J by 5 bases, with 10 bases of the junction left unmatched. Germline assignment: CDR1 SGHVS and CDR2 FQNEAQ. The CDR3 loop spans 16 amino acids.